Below are 18 T cell receptor beta chains sequenced from a single sample in a study of T cell changes during pregnancy in multiple sclerosis. TCRdb's copy holds only in-frame clones and misses some; the assay was immunoSEQ multiplex PCR. Here the sample spans 85,000 to 100,000 clones, over 80% being singletons. Here the sequenced sample was peripheral blood, taken in the first trimester of pregnancy. The receptors here all came from a female donor with multiple sclerosis, enrolled in a pregnancy study.

The DNA of the CDR3 is TGTGCCAGCAGCGCCGGGACAGCGATGAACACTGAAGCTTTCTTT. Encoded protein: CASSAGTAMNTEAFF. The chain combines TRBV7-9 with TRBJ1-1; 7 bases map to TRBD1. This CDR3 comprises 15 residues. V lost 5 bases, J lost 0 bases, and 6 bases stayed unmatched. Germline-derived CDR1 and CDR2 are SEHNR and FQNEAQ (reference sequence).

J is TRBJ1-1 and V is TRBV5-1, with 9 bases aligning to TRBD1. Germline CDR1 and CDR2: SGHRS and YFSETQ. Trimming at V came to 0 bases and at J to 8 bases, leaving 5 bases not matched to a gene. This CDR3 spans 14 amino acids. This CDR3 reads CASSLVVQGAEAFF. CDR3 nucleotides: TGCGCCAGCAGCTTGGTTGTACAGGGGGCGGAAGCTTTCTTT.

With respect to this clone: Other DNA sequences in this specimen translate into the identical CDR3. The chain employs TRBV9 and TRBJ2-7; possibly TRBD2 for D (6 bases). CDR3 length: 13 residues. Germline V CDR1 and CDR2: SGDLS, YYNGEE. Trimming pared 3 bases from V and 4 bases from J, leaving 11 bases between. The CDR3 DNA reads TGTGCCAGCAGCGAGGGGACTGATTACGAGCAGTACTTC. Residues: CASSEGTDYEQYF.

The chain joins TRBV2 to TRBJ1-5; 7 nucleotides agree with TRBD1. The ends lost 5 bases at V and 7 bases at J; junction bases unmatched: 5. The germline gives CDR1 SNHLY, CDR2 FYNNEI. This CDR3 spans 13 amino acids. The CDR3 here is CASSPSQGQPQHF. DNA of the CDR3: TGTGCCAGCAGTCCCTCACAGGGGCAGCCCCAGCATTTT.

The rearrangement joins TRBV7-9 to TRBJ1-2; D might be TRBD1 (5 bases). The V and J ends lost 3 bases and 4 bases respectively, with 6 bases between them. Germline assignment: CDR1 SEHNR and CDR2 FQNEAQ (reference sequence). The length of the CDR3 is 12 residues. The chain's CDR3 is CASSFDSYGYTF. CDR3 nucleotides: TGTGCCAGCAGCTTCGACAGCTATGGCTACACCTTC.

The V gene is TRBV5-1, the J gene TRBJ2-7, with a possible D match to TRBD2 (5 bases). V was cut by 2 bases and J by 0 bases, with 15 bases left in between. Germline CDR1 and CDR2: SGHRS and YFSETQ. The CDR3 consists of 16 residues. As DNA, the CDR3 is TGCGCCAGCAGCTTCTCTCCAGGACTTAGCTCCTACGAGCAGTACTTC. Translation: CASSFSPGLSSYEQYF.

V usage is TRBV2 and J usage is TRBJ1-5; maybe TRBD1 (5 bases). Looked up from germline, CDR1 is SNHLY and CDR2 is FYNNEI. CDR3 size: 15 residues. Trimming shortened V by 7 bases and J by 0 bases, and 13 bases separated the two germline ends. The CDR3 here is CASTRGSHSNQPQHF. The CDR3 DNA sequence: TGTGCCAGCACTCGGGGGTCCCATAGCAATCAGCCCCAGCATTTT.

The gene calls are TRBV1 and TRBJ2-7; TRBD2, the table's D call, was not compared with the DNA. TRBV1 is a pseudogene segment. The CDR3 totals 17 residues. The DNA of the CDR3 is TGCACCAGCAGCCAAGTGCCGACCGGGACTAGCGTTAACGAGCAGTACTTC. Its protein is CTSSQVPTGTSVNEQYF.

V gene TRBV29-1 combines with J gene TRBJ2-7; 8 bases fit TRBD1. The CDR3 has 15 amino acids. Per the germline V gene, CDR1 is SQVTM and CDR2 is ANQGSEA. The ends lost 0 bases at V and 6 bases at J; junction bases unmatched: 10. This CDR3 is CSVEDFYRGVFEQYF. The CDR3 nucleotides read TGCAGCGTTGAAGATTTTTACAGGGGGGTTTTCGAGCAGTACTTC.

This rearrangement joins TRBV30 to TRBJ1-5; the D is unclear. With 1 base removed from V and 6 bases from J, the gap between germline ends came to 10 bases. CDR3 length: 13 residues. Per the germline V gene, CDR1 is GTSNPN and CDR2 is SVGIG (reference sequence). CDR3 sequence reads: CAWSGQRGQPQHF. The CDR3 nucleotides read TGTGCCTGGAGTGGTCAACGGGGTCAGCCCCAGCATTTT.

This rearrangement joins TRBV5-1 to TRBJ2-6; 7 positions agree with TRBD1. Trimming took 2 bases from V and 0 from J; bases not matched to a gene: 2. The CDR3 extends over 16 amino acids. Germline V CDR1 and CDR2: SGHRS, YFSETQ. The CDR3 is CASSFRDSSGANVLTF. In DNA form, the CDR3 reads TGCGCCAGCAGCTTCCGGGACAGCTCTGGGGCCAACGTCCTGACTTTC.

Concerning this clone: A junction boundary mismatches the germline segment, possibly from a read error. The V call is TRBV28, the J call TRBJ2-7; 15 bases map to TRBD2. Per the germline V gene, CDR1 is MDHEN and CDR2 is SYDVKM. The CDR3 runs 14 residues. The CDR3 nucleotides read TGTGCCAGCAGTTTAACAGGACTAGCGGGAGGGTTGGACTTC. It yields the protein CASSLTGLAGGLDF.

The V gene is TRBV27, the J gene TRBJ2-7, with a possible D match to TRBD2 (6 bases). The CDR3 length is 14 residues. Germline CDR1 reads MNHEY; CDR2 reads SMNVEV (reference sequence). Trimming stripped 5 bases from V and 2 bases from J, with 13 bases between. CDR3 DNA: TGTGCCAGCAGTCCCCCGGGAGCTACCTACGAGCAGTACTTC. Encoded protein: CASSPPGATYEQYF.

The chain is built from TRBV7-9 and TRBJ2-1, with a weak D call TRBD2 (6 bases). The CDR3 runs 15 residues. The V end lost 5 bases, the J end lost 9 bases, and 20 bases lay between the germline ends. Germline loops: CDR1 SEHNR, CDR2 FQNEAQ (reference sequence). The DNA of the CDR3 is TGTGCCAGCAGCCGAAGCGGAACCCTCGGGAGTGAGCAGTTCTTC. This translates into CASSRSGTLGSEQFF.

The V gene is TRBV7-9, the J gene TRBJ1-3, with a possible D match to TRBD1 (5 bases). Trimming took off 3 bases at V and 7 bases at J, with 16 bases between the two ends. This CDR3 is 15 amino acids long. The germline V gene has CDR1 SEHNR and CDR2 FQNEAQ (reference sequence). This chain's CDR3 is CASSFAGFVGNTIYF. DNA for the CDR3: TGTGCCAGCAGCTTTGCAGGGTTCGTTGGGAACACCATATATTTT. Looking up the rest from reference TRBV7-9 and TRBJ1-3 gives the full variable domain: DTGVSQNPRHKITKRGQNVTFRCDPISEHNRLYWYRQTLGQGPEFLTYFQNEAQLEKSRLLSDRFSAERPKGSFSTLEIQRTEQGDSAMYLCASSFAGFVGNTIYFGEGSWLTVV.

The rearrangement uses TRBV5-1 and TRBJ1-1; no clear D. Germline V lookup: CDR1 SGHRS, CDR2 YFSETQ. V was clipped by 0 bases and J by 0 bases, with 3 bases between them. CDR3 length: 13 amino acids. The CDR3 coding sequence is TGCGCCAGCAGCTTGGGCGTGAACACTGAAGCTTTCTTT. Its protein product is CASSLGVNTEAFF.

V is TRBV28 and J is TRBJ2-2; 16 bases are shared with TRBD2. Germline trimming cut 2 bases from V and 5 bases from J; bases unmatched to any gene: 5. The germline gives CDR1 MDHEN, CDR2 SYDVKM. CDR3 length: 18 amino acids. The DNA for the CDR3 is TGTGCCAGCAGTTTAGATGGGGGACTAGCGGGAGGGACCGGGGAGCTGTTTTTT. This gives the protein CASSLDGGLAGGTGELFF.

This chain joins TRBV5-1 and TRBJ1-1; D is undetermined. V was shortened by 0 bases and J by 1 base, with 4 bases between the two germline ends. This CDR3 is built from 13 residues. Germline CDR1 and CDR2: SGHRS and YFSETQ. CDR3 region: CASSLVANTEAFF. The CDR3 DNA is TGCGCCAGCAGCTTGGTGGCGAACACTGAAGCTTTCTTT.